A selection of T cell receptor beta chains follows, all from one sample in a study of shared clonotypes between healthy human individuals. The repertoire was sequenced with immunoSEQ multiplex PCR; TCRdb's copy has only in-frame clones and lacks some. The sample contains 2 million to 2.5 million clones, 92% of which appear only once. Source material: naive CD4+ T cells from PBMCs. These receptors originate from a man younger than 35 in good health. Some clones in this sample may be carry-over from other donors' samples. CDR3s include the opening cysteine and the closing phenylalanine or tryptophan. A D gene is named only where the DNA matches it firmly. Only some rows state a clone size, as once, few, many or a class for expanded clones.

V gene	D gene	clone size	J gene	CDR3 DNA	CDR3 protein
TRBV4-1	TRBD2	once	TRBJ2-7	TGCGCCAGCAGCCAAACCCCCTTTGCTAGCGGGGCGACCTACGAGCAGTACTTC	CASSQTPFASGATYEQYF
TRBV10-3	-	-	TRBJ2-3	TGTGCCATCAGTGAGTCAATTTTGGCTAGCGGCACAGATACGCAGTATTTT	CAISESILASGTDTQYF
TRBV15	-	-	TRBJ1-4	TGTGCCACCAGCAGGGGGAACAGGGCCGGGGAAAAACTGTTTTTT	CATSRGNRAGEKLFF
TRBV5-1	-	-	TRBJ2-2	TGCGCCAGCAGCATTCAGGCAGCGGGGAACACCGGGGAGCTGTTTTTT	CASSIQAAGNTGELFF
TRBV28	-	-	TRBJ1-5	TGTGCCAGCATTGGGACTCGCGGAAAGGGCAATCAGCCCCAGCATTTT	CASIGTRGKGNQPQHF
TRBV7-2	-	-	TRBJ2-7	TGTGCCAGCAGCTTACCCCCCGGGGGGCGGAACCCCTACGAGCAGTACTTC	CASSLPPGGRNPYEQYF
TRBV27	-	-	TRBJ1-3	TGTGCCAGCAGCCCCACAGGAGTAGCAGCCGCAGGAAACACCATATATTTT	CASSPTGVAAAGNTIYF
TRBV28	TRBD2	-	TRBJ2-7	TGTGCCAGCAGTAGCAGCGGGAGGTTCGACGAGCAGTACTTC	CASSSSGRFDEQYF
TRBV7-9	-	few	TRBJ1-1	TGTGCCAGCAGCTTAGCATATGGACTTAGGAACACTGAAGCTTTCTTT	CASSLAYGLRNTEAFF
TRBV7-8	-	-	TRBJ1-2	TGTGCCAGCAGCCCGGCTCGGACGACTAACTATGGCTACACCTTC	CASSPARTTNYGYTF
TRBV10-3	-	-	TRBJ1-1	TGTGCCATCACAGGGTCCGGGGACACTGAAGCTTTCTTT	CAITGSGDTEAFF
TRBV28	-	-	TRBJ1-5	TGTGCCAGCAGTTTTGGCTCTTATAGCAATCAGCCCCAGCATTTT	CASSFGSYSNQPQHF
TRBV29-1	-	-	TRBJ2-6	TGCAGCGTCTCAGGGTTTGGGGCCAACGTCCTGACTTTC	CSVSGFGANVLTF
TRBV29-1	TRBD1	-	TRBJ1-2	TGCAGCGTTGTGGACAGGGGAGGTGGCTACACCTTC	CSVVDRGGGYTF
TRBV28	TRBD1	once	TRBJ1-4	TGTGCCAGCAGTATACCGGGACAGGGGCCCCTAGGGGAAAAACTGTTTTTT	CASSIPGQGPLGEKLFF
TRBV5-4	TRBD1	-	TRBJ2-3	TGTGCCAGCAGCTCGGACAGGGGCGCCACAGATACGCAGTATTTT	CASSSDRGATDTQYF
TRBV11-2	-	-	TRBJ2-7	TGTGCCAGCAGCTTCGTATACTACGAGCAGTACTTC	CASSFVYYEQYF
TRBV18	-	-	TRBJ2-1	TGTGCCAGCTCACCGTTAGCCCAAACTGGGGAGCAGTTCTTC	CASSPLAQTGEQFF
TRBV5-1	-	once	TRBJ1-5	TGCGCCAGCAGCTTGGACGCGGGCGATCAGCCCCAGCATTTT	CASSLDAGDQPQHF
TRBV27	-	-	TRBJ1-4	TGTGCCAGCAGTTTAAGAACTAATGAAAAACTGTTTTTT	CASSLRTNEKLFF
TRBV29-1	-	few	TRBJ1-1	TGCAGTGCCCACGGAGGGGGGGGCCGGAGGGACACTGAAGCTTTCTTT	CSAHGGGGRRDTEAFF
TRBV4-1	-	-	TRBJ1-4	TGCGCCAGCAGCCAAGTGGAGGGGGTTGAAAAACTGTTTTTT	CASSQVEGVEKLFF
TRBV5-1	-	once	TRBJ1-2	TGCGCCAGCAGCGAACAGGGTACGGGCGATGGCTACACCTTC	CASSEQGTGDGYTF
TRBV4-2	-	-	TRBJ1-2	TGTGCCAGCAGCCAAGTTCAAGGAAACTATGGCTACACCTTC	CASSQVQGNYGYTF
TRBV7-3	-	once	TRBJ2-3	TGTGCCAGCAGCTTAATTCGCCCGACAGATACGCAGTATTTT	CASSLIRPTDTQYF
TRBV7-2	TRBD2	-	TRBJ2-7	TGTGCCAGCAGCTTGCAGGGGACTAGCGGGTTGTACGAGCAGTACTTC	CASSLQGTSGLYEQYF
TRBV5-1	-	-	TRBJ2-2	TGCGCCAGCAGCTTCCTACCGGGACCAACAGCCGGGGAGCTGTTTTTT	CASSFLPGPTAGELFF
TRBV28	-	-	TRBJ2-2	TGTGCCAGCAGCCCTCGACTAGCCGGGGAGCTGTTTTTT	CASSPRLAGELFF
TRBV25-1	TRBD2	-	TRBJ2-7	TGTGCCAGCAGTGAACTTTTGGGACTAGCGGGAGGGCCGGAGCAGTACTTC	CASSELLGLAGGPEQYF
TRBV27	-	once	TRBJ1-3	TGTGCCAGCAGTTTGGGGGTAGGGGTGGGAAACACCATATATTTT	CASSLGVGVGNTIYF
TRBV5-4	-	-	TRBJ2-7	TGTGCCAGCAGCTTGGCCGGCGGTACCTACGAGCAGTACTTC	CASSLAGGTYEQYF
TRBV11-2	-	-	TRBJ1-5	TGTGCCAGCAGCTTAGAAGGGGGTTCTTGGCAGCCCCAGCATTTT	CASSLEGGSWQPQHF
TRBV28	-	-	TRBJ2-6	TGTGCCAGCAGAACCATGGGGGCCAACGTCCTGACTTTC	CASRTMGANVLTF
TRBV13	-	-	TRBJ2-6	TGTGCCAGCAGCCGCTCCTCTGGGGCCAACGTCCTGACTTTC	CASSRSSGANVLTF
TRBV2	-	-	TRBJ1-1	TGTGCCAGCAGTGGACAACGGGCAAGAGGAACTGAAGCTTTCTTT	CASSGQRARGTEAFF
TRBV29-1	TRBD1	-	TRBJ2-1	TGCAGCGTTGAAGATCTTTTACGGGACAGACCATACAATGAGCAGTTCTTC	CSVEDLLRDRPYNEQFF